One sample yielded the 27 T cell receptor beta chains listed below, sequenced in a study of T-cell memory formation after mild COVID-19. MiXCR, run by TCRdb on the 5' RACE reads, gives a single entry per CDR3 protein. In the table there are about 180,000 distinct CDR3 sequences, approximately 17% of which are singletons. Specimen: PBMCs or a T cell subset sorted from them (not recorded which). All receptors come from a man in his late teens or twenties who had mild COVID-19 (a few samples of this study predate the infection). Cell type and time point are not known.

This clonotype was seen a handful of times. The V gene is TRBV3-1, the J gene TRBJ1-4; the match to TRBD1 covers 7 bases. In germline, CDR1 is LGHDT, CDR2 YNNKEL (reference sequence). After removal of 5 bases from V and 6 bases from J, the junction contained 9 bases not matched to a gene. This CDR3 contains 15 residues. The CDR3 reads CASSDHGTVHEKLFF. The CDR3 DNA is TGTGCCAGCAGCGATCATGGGACAGTCCATGAAAAACTGTTTTTT.

The gene calls are TRBV7-9 and TRBJ2-3; 7 nucleotides agree with TRBD2. V trimming: 3 bases; J trimming: 1 base; junction bases outside the gene matches: 4. The CDR3 has 15 residues. Germline assignment: CDR1 SEHNR and CDR2 FQNEAQ (reference sequence). The CDR3 DNA is TGTGCCAGCAGCTTGGTCAGCGGGGGCACAGATACGCAGTATTTT. It encodes CASSLVSGGTDTQYF.

This clonotype was detected many times. CDR3 nucleotide sequence: TGTGCCAGCAGCTTATGGGGAGGCAGTTCCTACGAGCAGTACTTC. Amino acid sequence: CASSLWGGSSYEQYF. The rearrangement joins TRBV7-6 to TRBJ2-7; D possibly corresponds to TRBD2 (6 bases). Germline assignment: CDR1 SGHVS and CDR2 FNYEAQ. The CDR3 consists of 15 residues. Between the trimmed V and J ends, which lost 2 bases and 1 base, there was a span of 12 bases.

The chain has TRBV5-1 and TRBJ2-1; D is unresolved. CDR3 length: 14 residues. CDR1 and CDR2 (germline): SGHRS, YFSETQ. Trimming stripped 3 bases from V and 2 bases from J, with 9 bases between. In nucleotides, the CDR3 is TGCGCCAGCAGCTCTGGACCTCCCTACAATGAGCAGTTCTTC. Encoded protein: CASSSGPPYNEQFF.

This rearrangement joins TRBV12-3 or TRBV12-4 to TRBJ2-5, with 8 bases matching TRBD1. This CDR3 is 14 amino acids long. V was pared by 3 bases and J by 4 bases, with 4 bases of the junction left unmatched. The CDR3 region is CASSFQTGAETQYF. In DNA form, the CDR3 reads TGTGCCAGCAGTTTTCAGACAGGGGCAGAGACCCAGTACTTC.

The chain employs TRBV12-3 or TRBV12-4 and TRBJ2-5; D is uncertain. The CDR3 loop spans 12 amino acids. Trimming removed 4 bases from V and 10 bases from J, with 13 bases in between. The CDR3 DNA is TGTGCCAGCAGTTCCGGCTTTCTGGGCCAGTACTTC. It is translated as CASSSGFLGQYF.

This clonotype showed up just a few times. V is TRBV12-3 or TRBV12-4 and J is TRBJ2-1, with D possibly matching TRBD1 (5 bases). This CDR3 is built from 18 residues. V lost 3 bases and J lost 0, with 18 bases in between. CDR3 DNA sequence: TGTGCCAGCAGTTTCCGCGGTAGGGGTAGAAGCTCCTACAATGAGCAGTTCTTC. Translated, it gives CASSFRGRGRSSYNEQFF.

This clonotype came up a few times. V gene TRBV7-2 combines with J gene TRBJ2-3; D possibly corresponds to TRBD1 (5 bases). Trimming pared 6 bases from V and 4 bases from J, leaving 11 bases between. Germline-derived CDR1 and CDR2 are SGHTA and FQGNSA. The CDR3 sequence is 13 residues long. This CDR3 is CASSLPGSDTQYF. CDR3 DNA sequence: TGTGCCAGCAGTCTACCAGGGTCAGATACGCAGTATTTT.

The V gene is TRBV7-9, the J gene TRBJ2-7; 9 nucleotides agree with TRBD2. CDR3 size: 15 residues. V lost 1 base and J lost 0; bases outside the gene matches: 1. The germline V gene encodes CDR1 SEHNR and CDR2 FQNEAQ (reference sequence). In DNA, the CDR3 is TGTGCCAGCAGCTTAGGCGGGGGGGCCTCCTACGAGCAGTACTTC. It encodes CASSLGGGASYEQYF.

The chain couples TRBV7-9 to TRBJ1-2; possible D gene TRBD1, 6 bases. The V and J ends lost 5 bases and 4 bases respectively, with 17 bases between them. Germline V gene sequence: CDR1 SEHNR, CDR2 FQNEAQ (reference sequence). The CDR3 is 15 residues long. CDR3 bases: TGTGCCAGCAGCGCCGACGGTGGGGGGGCCTATGGCTACACCTTC. Translation gives CASSADGGGAYGYTF.

This clonotype occurred a few times. The chain recombines TRBV5-8 with TRBJ2-1; D might be TRBD2 (6 bases). This CDR3 spans 13 amino acids. Germline V CDR1 and CDR2: SGHTS, YDEGEE. V lost 4 bases to trimming and J lost 9 bases, with 14 bases between them. The CDR3 spells CASSGGLGGEQFF. CDR3 nucleotide sequence: TGTGCCAGCAGCGGAGGGTTAGGTGGTGAGCAGTTCTTC.

This clonotype was detected ten times or more. The V and J genes are TRBV3-1 and TRBJ1-3, with D unresolved. The V and J ends lost 3 bases and 2 bases respectively, with 8 bases between them. Per the germline V gene, CDR1 is LGHDT and CDR2 is YNNKEL (reference sequence). This CDR3 comprises 14 residues. The CDR3 sequence is CASSHLTAGNTIYF. The DNA for the CDR3 is TGTGCCAGCAGCCACTTGACGGCTGGAAACACCATATATTTT.

The chain links TRBV12-3 or TRBV12-4 to TRBJ2-3; a weak D match, TRBD2 (6 bases). CDR3 size: 13 residues. V was shortened by 9 bases and J by 6 bases, with 16 bases between the two germline ends. CDR3 amino acids: CASLGGVGDTQYF. CDR3 nucleotide sequence: TGTGCCAGTTTGGGCGGGGTAGGGGATACGCAGTATTTT.

This clonotype was observed at least ten times. The chain combines TRBV20-1 with TRBJ2-3; possible D gene TRBD2, 5 bases. The germline CDR1 and CDR2 sequences are DFQATT and SNEGSKA (reference sequence). This CDR3 is built from 14 residues. The germline V and J ends were trimmed by 5 bases and 0 bases, with 12 bases remaining between them. The CDR3 spells CSAPLEDSTDTQYF. In DNA, the CDR3 is TGCAGTGCTCCTCTGGAGGACAGCACAGATACGCAGTATTTT.

This clonotype was recorded only once. J is TRBJ2-5 and V is TRBV2; 7 bases agree with TRBD2. This CDR3 has 12 amino acids. Trimming took 8 bases from V and 4 from J; bases not matched to a gene: 4. Germline V CDR1 and CDR2: SNHLY, FYNNEI. CDR3 region: CASRGEGETQYF. The CDR3 DNA sequence: TGTGCCAGCCGTGGGGAGGGAGAGACCCAGTACTTC.

The chain is built from TRBV12-3 or TRBV12-4 and TRBJ2-4, with 7 bases identical to TRBD1. The CDR3 is 14 amino acids. The junction had 5 bases not matched to a gene; V was cut back by 6 bases and J by 3 bases. DNA of the CDR3: TGTGCCAGCAGCGCCGGGACAGTCAAAAACATTCAGTACTTC. This encodes CASSAGTVKNIQYF.

This clonotype was seen ten or more times. The J gene is TRBJ2-7, the V gene TRBV5-1; D may match TRBD1 or TRBD2 (5 bases each). CDR3 size: 15 residues. The V gene lost 1 base and the J gene lost 1 base, with 12 bases spanning the gap. Germline lookup yields CDR1 SGHRS and CDR2 YFSETQ. The CDR3 loop is CASSLQPGGSYEQYV. CDR3 nucleotide sequence: TGCGCCAGCAGCTTGCAGCCTGGGGGTTCCTACGAGCAGTACGTC.

This clonotype was seen ten or more times. This chain uses TRBV7-2 with TRBJ2-2; possibly TRBD2 for D (6 bases). The CDR3 length is 17 residues. The germline CDR1 and CDR2 sequences are SGHTA and FQGNSA. Trimming cost V 4 bases and J 1 base, with 16 bases left between them. In nucleotides, the CDR3 is TGTGCCAGCAGCTATACCGCCGGGACTGTGAACACCGGGGAGCTGTTTTTT. The encoded protein is CASSYTAGTVNTGELFF.

V gene TRBV20-1 combines with J gene TRBJ1-2; weak D call: TRBD1 (5 bases). Trimming left V 5 bases short and J 9 bases short, with 16 bases between. The germline CDR1 and CDR2 sequences are DFQATT and SNEGSKA (reference sequence). The CDR3 extends over 12 amino acids. The CDR3 region has the DNA TGCAGTGCTCCCCCCAGGGTCGCGCGCTACACCTTC. Its translation is CSAPPRVARYTF.

Here the CDR3 reads CASSVARDKRTDTQYF. CDR3 sequence (DNA): TGTGCCAGCAGCGTAGCTCGGGACAAACGCACAGATACGCAGTATTTT. V gene TRBV9 combines with J gene TRBJ2-3; a weak D match, TRBD1 (6 bases). The CDR3 length is 16 residues. Trimming shortened V by 0 bases and J by 1 base, and 12 bases separated the two germline ends. CDR1 SGDLS and CDR2 YYNGEE come from the germline V gene. The entire variable domain, with the rest obtained from reference TRBV9 and TRBJ2-3, is as follows: DSGVTQTPKHLITATGQRVTLRCSPRSGDLSVYWYQQSLDQGLQFLIQYYNGEERAKGNILERFSAQQFPDLHSELNLSSLELGDSALYFCASSVARDKRTDTQYFGPGTRLTVL.

The chain links TRBV6-2 or TRBV6-3 to TRBJ1-2; D is unresolved. The germline V and J ends were trimmed by 7 bases and 0 bases, with 9 bases remaining between them. CDR3 length: 13 residues. Germline V gene sequence: CDR1 MNHEY, CDR2 SVGEGT. The CDR3 region is CASKNQPNYGYTF. In nucleotides, the CDR3 is TGTGCCAGCAAGAATCAGCCTAACTATGGCTACACCTTC.

The chain is built from TRBV12-3 or TRBV12-4 and TRBJ1-2, with D possibly being TRBD1 (5 bases). The CDR3 has 14 amino acids. Trimming took off 6 bases at V and 5 bases at J, with 16 bases between the two ends. The CDR3 region is CASRPIRARYGYTF. CDR3 sequence (DNA): TGTGCCAGCAGACCGATCAGGGCGCGGTATGGCTACACCTTC.

Many counts were recorded for this clonotype. V and J are TRBV5-1 and TRBJ2-2; TRBD2 aligns across 7 bases. The germline V gene has CDR1 SGHRS and CDR2 YFSETQ. The CDR3 runs 16 residues. V lost 6 bases, J lost 6 bases, and 14 bases stayed unmatched. The CDR3 nucleotides read TGCGCCAGCACGGTAGCTAGCGGCCTTTTCGCCGGGGAGCTGTTTTTT. It translates to CASTVASGLFAGELFF.

J is TRBJ2-3 and V is TRBV27; D gene uncertain. Germline V CDR1 and CDR2: MNHEY, SMNVEV (reference sequence). The CDR3 has 15 amino acids. The ends were cut back, 3 bases at V and 1 base at J, with 11 bases in the middle. This CDR3 reads CASSFWGRRTDTQYF. The DNA for the CDR3 is TGTGCCAGCAGTTTTTGGGGAAGACGCACAGATACGCAGTATTTT.

This clonotype was counted between two and nine times. CDR3 sequence: CASSQGGLAGTDTQYF. CDR3 coding DNA: TGTGCCAGCAGCCAAGGCGGACTAGCGGGGACAGATACGCAGTATTTT. V and J are TRBV4-2 and TRBJ2-3; the match to TRBD2 covers 12 bases. The V gene end was trimmed by 1 base and the J gene end by 3 bases; junction bases not matched to a gene: 2. The CDR3 contains 16 residues. Per the germline V gene, CDR1 is LGHNA and CDR2 is YNFKEQ.

The sample holds a few counts of this clonotype. The rearrangement uses TRBV6-5 and TRBJ1-6, with a possible D match to TRBD1 (5 bases). Germline V gives CDR1 MNHEY, CDR2 SVGAGI. Trimming stripped 0 bases from V and 7 bases from J, with 13 bases between. The CDR3 consists of 16 residues. CDR3 residues: CASSYSETAPNSPLHF. The CDR3 nucleotides read TGTGCCAGCAGTTACTCGGAGACAGCGCCGAATTCACCCCTCCACTTT.

There are many counts of this clonotype. This sequence joins TRBV5-1 and TRBJ1-4, with a tentative D call TRBD1 (5 bases). There are 16 residues in the CDR3. V was clipped by 1 base and J by 6 bases, with 16 bases between them. The germline V gene encodes CDR1 SGHRS and CDR2 YFSETQ. The CDR3 DNA sequence: TGCGCCAGCAGCTTGACCTTGACAGCAGGACATGAAAAACTGTTTTTT. This codes for CASSLTLTAGHEKLFF. Together with reference TRBV5-1 and TRBJ1-4, the CDR3 gives the full variable domain: KAGVTQTPRYLIKTRGQQVTLSCSPISGHRSVSWYQQTPGQGLQFLFEYFSETQRNKGNFPGRFSGRQFSNSRSEMNVSTLELGDSALYLCASSLTLTAGHEKLFFGSGTQLSVL.